These 29 T cell receptor beta chains came from one sample sequenced in a study of identical twins. TCRdb analysed the 5' RACE reads with MiXCR anew, one entry per CDR3 protein. The sample has about 700,000 distinct CDR3 sequences; 5.5% to 6.5% are singletons. The material sequenced was naive T cells sorted from blood. The source of these receptors is a man aged 18-30 years in good health.

This chain uses TRBV11-2 with TRBJ2-7; 9 bases agree with TRBD2. The CDR3 runs 18 residues. After removal of 5 bases from V and 5 bases from J, the junction contained 19 bases not matched to a gene. CDR1 is SGHAT, CDR2 FQNNGV, per germline. The CDR3 is CASSARGAREGLTHEQYF. In DNA, the CDR3 is TGTGCCAGCAGCGCGAGGGGGGCGCGGGAGGGCCTTACCCACGAGCAGTACTTC.

This chain uses TRBV5-4 with TRBJ2-1; D uncertain. This CDR3 spans 13 amino acids. Germline CDR1 and CDR2: SGHNT and YYREEE (reference sequence). Trimming removed 4 bases at V and 10 bases at J, with 15 bases between. The DNA for the CDR3 is TGTGCCAGCAGCAGAGAAAGAGTTATGGAGCAGTTCTTC. This encodes CASSRERVMEQFF. The whole variable domain, filled in from reference TRBV5-4 and TRBJ2-1, reads ETGVTQSPTHLIKTRGQQVTLRCSSQSGHNTVSWYQQALGQGPQFIFQYYREEENGRGNFPPRFSGLQFPNYSSELNVNALELDDSALYLCASSRERVMEQFFGPGTRLTVL.

This clonotype has at least ten counts. The chain combines TRBV5-1 with TRBJ2-2, with 9 bases fitting TRBD2. Germline trimming cut 3 bases from V and 5 bases from J; bases unmatched to any gene: 8. The CDR3 consists of 16 residues. Germline-derived CDR1 and CDR2 are SGHRS and YFSETQ. As DNA, the CDR3 is TGCGCCAGCAGCTCAGTAGCGGGAGTGAAAACCGGGGAGCTGTTTTTT. Translating it yields CASSSVAGVKTGELFF.

CDR3: CASSQIRGPPGDTQYF. CDR3 bases: TGTGCCAGCAGCCAAATACGGGGCCCCCCGGGGGATACGCAGTATTTT. The chain joins TRBV7-9 to TRBJ2-3; the D call may be TRBD1 or TRBD2 (5 bases each). Trimming pared 5 bases from V and 6 bases from J, leaving 21 bases between. Germline V gene data show CDR1 as SEHNR and CDR2 as FQNEAQ (reference sequence). The CDR3 is 16 amino acids.

This sequence joins TRBV11-3 and TRBJ1-1; D is uncertain. The ends were cut back, 0 bases at V and 2 bases at J, with 7 bases in the middle. Germline V gives CDR1 SGHNT, CDR2 YENEEA. The CDR3 runs to 14 residues. The CDR3 DNA is TGTGCCAGCAGCTTAGATACTTCCAACACTGAAGCTTTCTTT. This sequence encodes CASSLDTSNTEAFF.

Only a few counts were recorded for this clonotype. The chain is built from TRBV7-2 and TRBJ2-7; D tentatively fits TRBD1 or TRBD2 (5 bases each). The CDR3 has 15 residues. The germline V gene has CDR1 SGHTA and CDR2 FQGNSA. V shed 4 bases and J shed 3 bases, with 16 bases lying between them. The CDR3 coding sequence is TGTGCCAGCAGCTACACATTTGGGGCGGGCTACGAGCAGTACTTC. It yields the protein CASSYTFGAGYEQYF.

The chain employs TRBV13 and TRBJ2-7; 8 bases are a match to TRBD1. This CDR3 is 15 amino acids long. V was pared by 5 bases and J by 3 bases, with 9 bases of the junction left unmatched. Germline CDR1 and CDR2: PRHDT and FYEKMQ (reference sequence). Here the CDR3 reads CASSPTGTGGYEQYF. The DNA of the CDR3 is TGTGCCAGCAGCCCGACCGGGACAGGAGGCTACGAGCAGTACTTC. The variable domain in full, completed from reference TRBV13 and TRBJ2-7, reads AAGVIQSPRHLIKEKRETATLKCYPIPRHDTVYWYQQGPGQDPQFLISFYEKMQSDKGSIPDRFSAQQFSDYHSELNMSSLELGDSALYFCASSPTGTGGYEQYFGPGTRLTVT.

V usage is TRBV28 and J usage is TRBJ2-3, with D unresolved. The CDR3 length is 15 residues. The V end was cut by 8 bases, the J end by 2 bases, with 17 bases between. CDR1 is MDHEN, CDR2 SYDVKM, per germline. The CDR3 DNA reads as TGTGCCAGCGGCCTCTCTAGTGATGACACAGATACGCAGTATTTT. Translation gives CASGLSSDDTDTQYF.

The sample holds a few counts of this clonotype. The chain employs TRBV11-2 and TRBJ2-3; 7 positions agree with TRBD2. The CDR3 covers 18 residues. Germline loops: CDR1 SGHAT, CDR2 FQNNGV. Trimming removed 1 base from V and 5 bases from J; junction bases left unmatched: 15. Here the CDR3 DNA reads TGTGCCAGCAGCTTAGGTGGGCGCGCGGGAGCCCCGGAAGATACGCAGTATTTT. Protein product: CASSLGGRAGAPEDTQYF.

This clonotype showed up many times. The V call is TRBV5-5, the J call TRBJ1-2, with D unresolved. Between the trimmed V and J ends, which lost 4 bases and 8 bases, there was a span of 12 bases. CDR1 SGHKS and CDR2 YYEKEE come from the germline V gene (reference sequence). The CDR3 length is 12 residues. The CDR3 region has the DNA TGTGCCAGCAGCCTGAGGGCGGGAGGCTACACCTTC. Protein sequence: CASSLRAGGYTF.

This clonotype was counted at least ten times. The chain combines TRBV12-3 or TRBV12-4 with TRBJ2-1, with 11 bases matching TRBD2. After removal of 6 bases from V and 3 bases from J, the junction contained 4 bases not matched to a gene. This CDR3 comprises 15 residues. Written as DNA, the CDR3 is TGTGCCAGCAGAGTTAGCGGGGGGGACTACAATGAGCAGTTCTTC. Amino acids: CASRVSGGDYNEQFF.

This clonotype came up many times. V gene TRBV29-1 combines with J gene TRBJ1-5; no clear D gene. CDR1 and CDR2 (germline): SQVTM, ANQGSEA. V lost 4 bases to trimming and J lost 3 bases, with 7 bases between them. This CDR3 comprises 12 residues. CDR3 residues: CSVAGTNQPQHF. The CDR3 DNA follows: TGCAGCGTTGCCGGAACCAATCAGCCCCAGCATTTT.

This clonotype occurred many times. This chain links TRBV7-2 with TRBJ1-5, with D possibly TRBD1 on 6 matching bases. This CDR3 spans 16 amino acids. Per the germline V gene, CDR1 is SGHTA and CDR2 is FQGNSA. V dropped 5 bases and J dropped 3 bases, with 17 bases sitting between them. Written as DNA, the CDR3 is TGTGCCAGCAGCCCCGTTTGGGGGCTAGACAATCAGCCCCAGCATTTT. It specifies CASSPVWGLDNQPQHF.

This clonotype occurred a few times. V usage is TRBV5-1 and J usage is TRBJ1-1; the D gene is possibly TRBD1 (6 bases). V was pared by 0 bases and J by 3 bases, with 12 bases between. Germline CDR1 SGHRS, CDR2 YFSETQ. The CDR3 is 15 residues long. CDR3 in amino acids: CASSLAPGADTEAFF. The DNA of the CDR3 is TGCGCCAGCAGCTTGGCTCCGGGGGCGGACACTGAAGCTTTCTTT.

This clonotype was observed at least ten times. The CDR3 sequence is CASSLVGAYDGANVLTF. In DNA form, the CDR3 reads TGTGCCAGCTCCTTAGTCGGTGCCTATGATGGGGCCAACGTCCTGACTTTC. V is TRBV7-9 and J is TRBJ2-6; no definite D call. The CDR3 spans 17 residues. The V gene's germline CDR1 is SEHNR and CDR2 FQNEAQ (reference sequence). V was shortened by 8 bases and J by 3 bases, with 20 bases between the two germline ends.

This chain links TRBV20-1 with TRBJ2-1; a possible D gene is TRBD1 (6 bases). The ends were cut back, 6 bases at V and 0 bases at J, with 15 bases in the middle. CDR3 length: 15 amino acids. Germline CDR1 DFQATT, CDR2 SNEGSKA (reference sequence). The CDR3 here is CSAGERGSSYNEQFF. For the CDR3, the DNA is TGCAGTGCCGGGGAGAGGGGGAGCTCCTACAATGAGCAGTTCTTC.

There are many counts of this clonotype. The chain recombines TRBV4-3 with TRBJ2-3; D is unclear. The germline CDR1 and CDR2 sequences are LGHNA and YSLEER. V was clipped by 0 bases and J by 4 bases, with 11 bases between them. The CDR3 spans 15 residues. The chain's CDR3 is CASSQDFLGADTQYF. CDR3 in DNA: TGCGCCAGCAGCCAAGATTTTCTGGGCGCAGATACGCAGTATTTT.

This clonotype was counted only a few times. The rearrangement joins TRBV6-1 to TRBJ2-7, with D perhaps TRBD1 (5 bases). The CDR3 totals 14 residues. V was clipped by 6 bases and J by 4 bases, with 16 bases between them. Germline CDR1 is MNHNS and CDR2 is SASEGT. The DNA for the CDR3 is TGTGCCAGCAGAACAGGCGGATACCCTTACGAGCAGTACTTC. Its protein product is CASRTGGYPYEQYF.

This clonotype was counted ten times or more. In DNA form, the CDR3 reads TGTGCCACCAGTGATCCGGGGACAGAACCCACAGATACGCAGTATTTT. Encoded protein: CATSDPGTEPTDTQYF. The V call is TRBV24-1, the J call TRBJ2-3, with TRBD1 matching over 7 bases. V lost 3 bases, J lost 2 bases, and 7 bases stayed unmatched. Per the germline V gene, CDR1 is KGHDR and CDR2 is SFDVKD. The CDR3 consists of 16 residues.

This clonotype turned up a few times. The rearrangement joins TRBV5-6 to TRBJ1-2; no clear D gene. This CDR3 contains 16 residues. CDR1 is SGHDT, CDR2 YYEEEE, per germline. Trimming cost V 4 bases and J 2 bases, with 18 bases left between them. The CDR3 spells CASSLMGLGQNYGYTF. The CDR3 DNA follows: TGTGCCAGCAGCCTGATGGGTCTCGGGCAGAACTATGGCTACACCTTC.

This clonotype was seen ten or more times. The chain is built from TRBV6-1 and TRBJ2-3, with 7 bases matching TRBD1. The CDR3 covers 15 residues. CDR1 MNHNS and CDR2 SASEGT come from the germline V gene. V shed 5 bases, J shed 0 bases, and the junction held 5 bases outside the gene matches. CDR3 residues: CASSRQGASTDTQYF. DNA of the CDR3: TGTGCCAGCAGTCGACAGGGAGCTAGCACAGATACGCAGTATTTT.

This clonotype was seen repeatedly, ten times or more. The CDR3 is CATSEWGNEQFF. The DNA for the CDR3 is TGTGCCACCAGTGAGTGGGGCAATGAGCAGTTCTTC. The V gene is TRBV24-1, the J gene TRBJ2-1, with D unclear. Germline V gene sequence: CDR1 KGHDR, CDR2 SFDVKD. Trimming removed 4 bases at V and 6 bases at J, with 6 bases between. The length of the CDR3 is 12 residues.

Only a few counts were recorded for this clonotype. The CDR3 sequence is CSVGFLAGDNEQFF. In DNA form, the CDR3 reads TGCAGCGTTGGGTTTCTAGCGGGAGACAATGAGCAGTTCTTC. The rearrangement links TRBV29-1 to TRBJ2-1; 10 nucleotides align to TRBD2. Germline V CDR1 and CDR2: SQVTM, ANQGSEA. This CDR3 spans 14 amino acids. Trimming removed 4 bases from V and 5 bases from J; junction bases left unmatched: 5.

This clonotype occurred many times. This chain links TRBV4-2 with TRBJ2-1, with 12 bases fitting TRBD2. In germline, CDR1 is LGHNA, CDR2 YNFKEQ. V trimming: 5 bases; J trimming: 3 bases; junction bases outside the gene matches: 5. The CDR3 sequence is 16 residues long. The CDR3 loop is CASSSRLAGDYNEQFF. CDR3 nucleotide sequence: TGTGCCAGCAGCTCTCGACTAGCGGGAGACTACAATGAGCAGTTCTTC.

This clonotype was seen repeatedly, ten times or more. DNA for the CDR3: TGTGCCAGCAGTCCTCGCCTCGGCACAGATACGCAGTATTTT. Its translation: CASSPRLGTDTQYF. This chain uses TRBV6-1 with TRBJ2-3; the D is unclear. Germline CDR1 reads MNHNS; CDR2 reads SASEGT. V lost 5 bases and J 1 base, leaving 10 bases between the germline ends. This CDR3 spans 14 amino acids.

This clonotype turned up a few times. CDR3 sequence (DNA): TGCAGCGTTGAAGGGACACGAGGGCTCCAAGAGACCCAGTACTTC. It codes for CSVEGTRGLQETQYF. The V gene is TRBV29-1, the J gene TRBJ2-5, with D possibly called TRBD1 or TRBD2 (5 bases each). The germline CDR1 and CDR2 sequences are SQVTM and ANQGSEA. CDR3 length equals 15 residues. Trimming left V 1 base short and J 1 base short, with 13 bases between.

This clonotype was recorded at least ten times. This sequence joins TRBV7-9 and TRBJ2-5; a weak D match, TRBD1 (5 bases). The CDR3 sequence is 14 residues long. Germline V gives CDR1 SEHNR, CDR2 FQNEAQ (reference sequence). Trimming stripped 5 bases from V and 2 bases from J, with 12 bases between. CDR3: CASSPFGAQETQYF. As DNA, the CDR3 is TGTGCCAGCAGCCCTTTTGGGGCTCAAGAGACCCAGTACTTC.

This clonotype was detected many times. This chain links TRBV25-1 with TRBJ1-4; the D is unclear. The germline V and J ends were trimmed by 8 bases and 7 bases, with 5 bases remaining between them. The germline CDR1 and CDR2 sequences are MGHDK and SYGVNS. The CDR3 spans 10 residues. In DNA, the CDR3 is TGTGCCAGCTCGGGTGAAAAACTGTTTTTT. Translation gives CASSGEKLFF. The full variable domain, with the rest looked up from reference TRBV25-1 and TRBJ1-4, is EADIYQTPRYLVIGTGKKITLECSQTMGHDKMYWYQQDPGMELHLIHYSYGVNSTEKGDLSSESTVSRIRTEHFPLTLESARPSHTSQYLCASSGEKLFFGSGTQLSVL.

The V call is TRBV28, the J call TRBJ2-2, with D uncertain. CDR3 length: 14 amino acids. Germline V gene data show CDR1 as MDHEN and CDR2 as SYDVKM. V shed 2 bases and J shed 2 bases, with 6 bases lying between them. The CDR3: CASSLLSNTGELFF. CDR3 coding DNA: TGTGCCAGCAGTTTACTGAGCAACACCGGGGAGCTGTTTTTT.